The 23 T cell receptor beta chains below all came from one sample that was sequenced in a study of cytomegalovirus exposure and HLA in healthy donors. The primer mix had 60 Vbeta and 13 Jbeta primers. Sequenced by immunoSEQ multiplex PCR; TCRdb stores in-frame clones only, minus some. The sample includes approximately 150,000 clones, 80% of them seen just once. Sequenced sample: PBMCs. The receptors were gathered from a male donor in good health and CMV-seronegative.

The gene calls are TRBV6-5 and TRBJ2-3, with D uncertain. V was clipped by 2 bases and J by 6 bases, with 15 bases between them. Germline assignment: CDR1 MNHEY and CDR2 SVGAGI. The CDR3 runs 15 residues. As DNA, the CDR3 is TGTGCCAGCAGTTACGGCGAGGCTAGATCCGATACGCAGTATTTT. Its protein is CASSYGEARSDTQYF.

J is TRBJ2-1 and V is TRBV20-1; 7 bases are a match to TRBD1. J was trimmed by 7 bases and V by 8 bases; bases with no gene match: 5. The CDR3 has 11 residues. Germline V gene lookup returns CDR1 DFQATT and CDR2 SNEGSKA (reference sequence). The CDR3 DNA follows: TGCAGTCCGAGACAGGGTAATGAGCAGTTCTTC. This codes for CSPRQGNEQFF.

The chain joins TRBV6-5 to TRBJ2-4; D may be TRBD1 (6 bases). Germline loops: CDR1 MNHEY, CDR2 SVGAGI. The CDR3 sequence is 15 residues long. V was clipped by 5 bases and J by 0 bases, with 11 bases between them. The CDR3 DNA reads TGTGCCAGCAGTCGCGAGGGGGTAGCCAAAAACATTCAGTACTTC. Amino acids: CASSREGVAKNIQYF.

This clone was observed a handful of times. This chain links TRBV15 with TRBJ1-5; no clear D gene. The V and J ends lost 0 bases and 7 bases respectively, with 13 bases between them. Germline loops: CDR1 LNHNV, CDR2 YYDKDF (reference sequence). The CDR3 loop spans 15 amino acids. CDR3 protein: CATSRDRGSGQPQHF. CDR3 coding DNA: TGTGCCACCAGCAGAGATCGGGGTAGCGGACAGCCCCAGCATTTT.

The chain has TRBV5-1 and TRBJ2-7; weak D call: TRBD1 (6 bases). CDR1 SGHRS and CDR2 YFSETQ come from the germline V gene. The V and J ends lost 0 bases and 5 bases respectively, with 15 bases between them. This CDR3 has 15 residues. The CDR3 spells CASSLGWGTFNEQYF. Written as DNA, the CDR3 is TGCGCCAGCAGCTTGGGTTGGGGGACATTCAACGAGCAGTACTTC.

This clone was found once. The J gene is TRBJ2-2, the V gene TRBV5-4, with 9 bases identical to TRBD2. The CDR3 covers 15 residues. Looked up from germline, CDR1 is SGHNT and CDR2 is YYREEE (reference sequence). Trimming removed 7 bases from V and 6 bases from J; junction bases left unmatched: 10. CDR3: CASGHIAGAAGELFF. For the CDR3, the DNA is TGTGCCAGCGGCCATATAGCGGGGGCGGCCGGGGAGCTGTTTTTT.

The chain carries TRBV5-4 and TRBJ2-2; 9 positions match TRBD1. The V gene's germline CDR1 is SGHNT and CDR2 YYREEE (reference sequence). The trim removed 6 bases at V and 4 bases at J, leaving 7 bases unmatched. The CDR3 is 15 residues long. DNA of the CDR3: TGTGCCAGCAACGTACAGGGGGCAGTCACCGGGGAGCTGTTTTTT. Protein sequence: CASNVQGAVTGELFF.

V and J are TRBV18 and TRBJ2-3; D might be TRBD1 (5 bases). The CDR3 is made up of 15 amino acids. The ends were cut back, 6 bases at V and 2 bases at J, with 15 bases in the middle. CDR1 is KGHSH, CDR2 LQKENI, per germline. The CDR3 reads CASSYAGPNTDTQYF. In DNA, the CDR3 is TGTGCCAGCTCTTATGCAGGGCCGAACACAGATACGCAGTATTTT.

J is TRBJ2-5 and V is TRBV13; D possibly corresponds to TRBD2 (5 bases). The assigned J gene may be wrong: the sequence end matches TRBJ2-7 better. Germline V CDR1 and CDR2: PRHDT, FYEKMQ (reference sequence). CDR3 length: 14 amino acids. The chain's CDR3 is CASSQSGGTYEQYF. CDR3 DNA sequence: TGTGCCAGCAGCCAGAGCGGAGGTACGTACGAGCAGTACTTC.

CDR3 sequence reads: CSVANPGVGANVLTF. The DNA for the CDR3 is TGCAGCGTTGCTAACCCCGGGGTTGGGGCCAACGTCCTGACTTTC. V gene TRBV29-1 combines with J gene TRBJ2-6, with a possible D match to TRBD2 (5 bases). The germline V gene encodes CDR1 SQVTM and CDR2 ANQGSEA. The CDR3 is 15 residues long. V was shortened by 4 bases and J by 3 bases, with 13 bases between the two germline ends.

The rearrangement uses TRBV5-1 and TRBJ2-6; tentative D call: TRBD1 (5 bases). The CDR3 runs 15 residues. Trimming shortened V by 1 base and J by 2 bases, and 7 bases separated the two germline ends. Germline V gene sequence: CDR1 SGHRS, CDR2 YFSETQ. The CDR3 region has the DNA TGCGCCAGCAGCTTGCAGGGTACTGGGGCCAACGTCCTGACTTTC. Translating it yields CASSLQGTGANVLTF. Full variable domain (rest looked up from reference TRBV5-1 and TRBJ2-6): KAGVTQTPRYLIKTRGQQVTLSCSPISGHRSVSWYQQTPGQGLQFLFEYFSETQRNKGNFPGRFSGRQFSNSRSEMNVSTLELGDSALYLCASSLQGTGANVLTFGAGSRLTVL.

This clone was detected a few times. This chain connects TRBV10-3 to TRBJ1-2; the D gene is possibly TRBD1 (6 bases). Trimming pared 3 bases from V and 4 bases from J, leaving 12 bases between. The CDR3 is 14 residues long. CDR1 and CDR2 from the germline V gene are ENHRY and SYGVKD. This chain's CDR3 is CAISEARQAYGYTF. The CDR3 nucleotides read TGTGCCATCAGTGAAGCAAGACAGGCCTATGGCTACACCTTC.

V usage is TRBV15 and J usage is TRBJ2-7; perhaps TRBD1 as D (6 bases). V lost 0 bases to trimming and J lost 5 bases, with 14 bases between them. CDR3 length: 15 amino acids. Germline V CDR1 and CDR2: LNHNV, YYDKDF (reference sequence). CDR3 nucleotides: TGTGCCACCAGCAGAGAAAAAATTGACAGGAACGAGCAGTACTTC. Amino acid sequence: CATSREKIDRNEQYF.

This sequence joins TRBV5-6 and TRBJ1-1, with 10 positions matching TRBD1. The CDR3 totals 16 residues. From germline, CDR1 is SGHDT and CDR2 YYEEEE. The V gene end was trimmed by 4 bases and the J gene end by 5 bases; junction bases not matched to a gene: 11. The CDR3 here is CASSPGTGEPDTEAFF. Written as DNA, the CDR3 is TGTGCCAGCAGCCCCGGGACAGGGGAACCGGATACTGAAGCTTTCTTT.

The chain employs TRBV7-9 and TRBJ1-1; 7 bases align to TRBD1. J lost 0 bases, V lost 4 bases, and 8 bases had no gene match. CDR1 is SEHNR, CDR2 FQNEAQ, per germline (reference sequence). The CDR3 consists of 16 residues. CDR3: CASSSRTGGMNTEAFF. CDR3 bases: TGTGCCAGCAGCTCCCGGACAGGAGGAATGAACACTGAAGCTTTCTTT.

This chain uses TRBV27 with TRBJ2-2; D is possibly TRBD1 (5 bases). V was shortened by 2 bases and J by 6 bases, with 13 bases between the two germline ends. Germline CDR1 reads MNHEY; CDR2 reads SMNVEV (reference sequence). The CDR3 covers 15 residues. DNA of the CDR3: TGTGCCAGCAGTTTAGACGGACAAATCGCCGGGGAGCTGTTTTTT. Its translation is CASSLDGQIAGELFF.

The chain is built from TRBV10-3 and TRBJ1-1; no clear D. V gave up 0 bases and J gave up 5 bases, with 10 bases separating them. Germline CDR1 ENHRY, CDR2 SYGVKD. The CDR3 is 14 amino acids. The CDR3 loop is CAISESLRETEAFF. The CDR3 region has the DNA TGTGCCATCAGTGAGTCGTTGAGGGAAACTGAAGCTTTCTTT.

The chain uses TRBV15 and TRBJ2-3; the match to TRBD2 covers 8 bases. CDR1 LNHNV and CDR2 YYDKDF come from the germline V gene (reference sequence). This CDR3 region has 15 residues. J gave up 6 bases and V 0 bases, and 5 bases lay outside the gene matches. This CDR3 reads CATSREERGFDTQYF. CDR3 bases: TGTGCCACCAGCAGAGAGGAGCGGGGGTTCGATACGCAGTATTTT.

The chain has TRBV7-2 and TRBJ2-1; 16 bases align to TRBD2. Germline assignment: CDR1 SGHTA and CDR2 FQGNSA. Germline trimming cut 5 bases from V and 8 bases from J; bases unmatched to any gene: 12. The CDR3 length is 18 residues. CDR3 amino acids: CASSEHWGLAGGPYEQFF. CDR3 nucleotide sequence: TGTGCCAGCAGCGAACACTGGGGACTAGCGGGGGGGCCTTATGAGCAGTTCTTC.

There are a few counts of this clone. The chain couples TRBV5-6 to TRBJ1-2; 8 bases are a match to TRBD1. V shed 1 base, J shed 5 bases, and the junction held 1 base outside the gene matches. There are 13 residues in the CDR3. Germline V gives CDR1 SGHDT, CDR2 YYEEEE. CDR3 DNA: TGTGCCAGCAGCTTGCGACAGGGGTATGGCTACACCTTC. Translating it yields CASSLRQGYGYTF.

The rearrangement uses TRBV7-9 and TRBJ2-7; possibly TRBD2 for D (6 bases). The CDR3 is 11 residues long. The V end lost 5 bases, the J end lost 4 bases, and 6 bases lay between the germline ends. CDR1 and CDR2 (germline): SEHNR, FQNEAQ (reference sequence). The CDR3: CASSREYEQYF. CDR3 DNA sequence: TGTGCCAGCAGCCGGGAGTACGAGCAGTACTTC.

The chain links TRBV10-3 to TRBJ2-7, with TRBD2 matching over 7 bases. The CDR3 covers 13 residues. Trimming took 9 bases from V and 5 from J; bases not matched to a gene: 10. Germline CDR1 is ENHRY and CDR2 is SYGVKD. Here the CDR3 reads CAISQGTSDEQYF. CDR3 DNA sequence: TGTGCCATTAGTCAGGGAACTAGCGACGAGCAGTACTTC.

The J gene is TRBJ1-1, the V gene TRBV7-9; D uncertain. Germline lookup yields CDR1 SEHNR and CDR2 FQNEAQ (reference sequence). The CDR3 totals 14 residues. With 0 bases removed from V and 1 base from J, the gap between germline ends came to 6 bases. CDR3 sequence: CASSLARANTEAFF. In DNA form, the CDR3 reads TGTGCCAGCAGCTTAGCGCGGGCGAACACTGAAGCTTTCTTT.